This is a list of T cell receptor beta chains from one sample in a study of monozygotic twins with inflammatory bowel disease. TCRdb reprocessed the 5' RACE reads and stores each CDR3 protein as one record, lacking DNA. The sample data list roughly 160,000 distinct CDR3 sequences. The material sequenced was blood. The receptor source for this set is a human donor with ulcerative colitis or Crohn's disease, or a healthy co-twin of an affected twin (not recorded which). CDR3s include the opening cysteine and the closing phenylalanine or tryptophan.

j_call v_call cdr3_aa
TRBJ2-7 TRBV2 CASTEEYSYEQYF
TRBJ2-4 TRBV5-6 CASSKLQASVQYF
TRBJ2-5 TRBV3-1 CASSQRGAGETQYF
TRBJ2-7 TRBV18 CASSPPGSPYEQYF
TRBJ2-5 TRBV7-2 CASSLVGTVETQYF
TRBJ2-7 TRBV20-1 CSARDQAGGIYEQYF
TRBJ1-6 TRBV27 CASRDSTGLLINSPLHF
TRBJ2-7 TRBV12-3/TRBV12-4 CASSSERGATYEQYF
TRBJ2-7 TRBV5-6 CASSVGPGTEQYF
TRBJ1-5 TRBV20-1 CSARGQGTNQPQHF
TRBJ2-3 TRBV2 CASRGRTNTDTQYF
TRBJ1-2 TRBV5-1 CASGSGNGYTF
TRBJ2-1 TRBV11-2 CASRVINSLNEQFF
TRBJ1-3 TRBV20-1 CSAEGFSGNTIYF
TRBJ2-2 TRBV11-2 CASSFGLATFRTGELFF
TRBJ1-1 TRBV7-9 CASSGITGDTEAFF
TRBJ1-1 TRBV6-5 CASSYFGGALGEAFF
TRBJ2-7 TRBV20-1 CSARRGHDSYEQYF
TRBJ2-1 TRBV7-2 CASSPTANEQFF
TRBJ2-3 TRBV12-3/TRBV12-4 CASSSYSDTQYF
TRBJ1-2 TRBV19 CASSLRDRGENGYTF
TRBJ1-6 TRBV5-5 CASSLAGQPDNSPLHF
TRBJ2-1 TRBV5-1 CASSSLRRFYNEQFF
TRBJ2-2 TRBV12-3/TRBV12-4 CASSLRTSQGAIGELFF
TRBJ2-6 TRBV20-1 CSASYGQGRSGANVLTF
TRBJ2-3 TRBV7-9 CASSLLPDTDTQYF
TRBJ2-1 TRBV6-2/TRBV6-3 CASSPYNGVSLYEQFF
TRBJ1-2 TRBV5-4 CASSSPGGANYGYTF
TRBJ2-3 TRBV7-2 CASSLRRQGAADTQYF
TRBJ2-5 TRBV29-1 CSVSSDRDPEASEWEETQYF
TRBJ2-3 TRBV5-1 CASSRSTSGGPDTQYF
TRBJ2-3 TRBV28 CASSPTSGRAIHF
TRBJ2-5 TRBV7-2 CASSFRDSRVGTQYF
TRBJ2-1 TRBV29-1 CSVGEGGFYNEQFF
TRBJ2-1 TRBV9 CASSVRSVVLGNEQFF
TRBJ2-1 TRBV20-1 CSARTSGRLDGNEQFF
TRBJ2-3 TRBV5-1 CASSPGAGTDTQYF
TRBJ2-7 TRBV20-1 CSARDRGQHPYEQYF
TRBJ1-2 TRBV30 CAWRIPGSNYGYTF
TRBJ2-1 TRBV11-2 CASSLDLTSTNEQFF
TRBJ2-1 TRBV20-1 CSAHSTSGSYNEQFF
TRBJ2-2 TRBV28 CASSGGGTGELFF
TRBJ2-5 TRBV4-1 CASSHIGMSGRRIGETQYF
TRBJ2-7 TRBV5-4 CASSLRGSAYSYEQYF
TRBJ1-1 TRBV20-1 CSGFGNTEAFF
TRBJ2-2 TRBV7-2 CASSPWTGALGELFF
TRBJ2-7 TRBV27 CASSYLAGGEAYEQYF
TRBJ2-5 TRBV30 CAWSTGGGKETQYF
TRBJ2-7 TRBV4-1 CASSQDIQLAYEQYF
TRBJ2-7 TRBV20-1 CSARDLRTSSYEQYF
TRBJ2-5 TRBV9 CASSPGLAGGQETQYF
TRBJ2-7 TRBV20-1 CSARAGRESEQYF
TRBJ2-7 TRBV20-1 CSAPGLAGGSYEQYF
TRBJ2-5 TRBV7-6 CASSSGQGTTQYF
TRBJ2-7 TRBV12-3/TRBV12-4 CASSLGSVENEQYF